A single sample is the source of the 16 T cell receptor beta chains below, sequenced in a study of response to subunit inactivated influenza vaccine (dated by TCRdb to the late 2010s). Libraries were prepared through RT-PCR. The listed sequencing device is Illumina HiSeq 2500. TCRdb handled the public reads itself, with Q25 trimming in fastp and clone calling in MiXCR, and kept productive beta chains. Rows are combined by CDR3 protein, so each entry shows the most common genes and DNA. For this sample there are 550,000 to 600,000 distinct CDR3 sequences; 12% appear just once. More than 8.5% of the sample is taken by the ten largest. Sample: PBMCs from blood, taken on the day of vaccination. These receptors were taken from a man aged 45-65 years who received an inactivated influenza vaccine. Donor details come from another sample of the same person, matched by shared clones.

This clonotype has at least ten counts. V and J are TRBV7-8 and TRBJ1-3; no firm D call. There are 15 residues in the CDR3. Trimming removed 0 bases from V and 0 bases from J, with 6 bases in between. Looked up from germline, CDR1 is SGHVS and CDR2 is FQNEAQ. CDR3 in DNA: TGTGCCAGCAGCTTAGCAGTGGACTCTGGAAACACCATATATTTT. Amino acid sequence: CASSLAVDSGNTIYF.

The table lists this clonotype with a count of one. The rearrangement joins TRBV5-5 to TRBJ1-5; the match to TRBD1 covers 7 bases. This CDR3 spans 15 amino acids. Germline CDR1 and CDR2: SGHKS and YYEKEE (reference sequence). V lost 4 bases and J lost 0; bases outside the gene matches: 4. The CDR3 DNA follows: TGTGCCAGCAGCACGGGACAGTATAGCAATCAGCCCCAGCATTTT. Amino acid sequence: CASSTGQYSNQPQHF.

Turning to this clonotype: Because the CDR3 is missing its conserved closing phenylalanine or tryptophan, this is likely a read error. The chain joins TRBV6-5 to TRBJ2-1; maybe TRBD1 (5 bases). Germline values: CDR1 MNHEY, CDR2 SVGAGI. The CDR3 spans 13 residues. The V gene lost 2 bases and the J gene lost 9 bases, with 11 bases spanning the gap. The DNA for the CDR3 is TGTGCCAGCAGTTACACAGGCTGGGGTGAGCAGTTCTCC. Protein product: CASSYTGWGEQFS.

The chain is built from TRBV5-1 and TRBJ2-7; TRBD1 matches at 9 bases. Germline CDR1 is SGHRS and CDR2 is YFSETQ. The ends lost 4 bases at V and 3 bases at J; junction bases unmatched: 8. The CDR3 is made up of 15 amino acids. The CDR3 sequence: CASSGGTGIHYEQYF. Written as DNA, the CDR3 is TGCGCCAGCAGCGGGGGGACAGGGATACACTACGAGCAGTACTTC.

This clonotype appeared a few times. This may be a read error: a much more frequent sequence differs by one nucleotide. Here the CDR3 reads CSARQGGNTEAFF. The DNA of the CDR3 is TGCAGTGCTAGACAGGGGGGAAACACTGAAGCTTTCTTT. The gene calls are TRBV20-1 and TRBJ1-1, with 7 bases lining up with TRBD1. V lost 2 bases and J lost 2; bases outside the gene matches: 2. Per germline, CDR1 DFQATT and CDR2 SNEGSKA (reference sequence). The CDR3 contains 13 residues.

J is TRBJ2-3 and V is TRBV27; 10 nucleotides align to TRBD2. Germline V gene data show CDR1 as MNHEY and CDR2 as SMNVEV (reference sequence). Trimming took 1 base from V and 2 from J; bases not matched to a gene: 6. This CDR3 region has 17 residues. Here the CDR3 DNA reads TGTGCCAGCAGTTTATGGGCTAGCGGGGGCCCCACAGATACGCAGTATTTT. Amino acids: CASSLWASGGPTDTQYF.

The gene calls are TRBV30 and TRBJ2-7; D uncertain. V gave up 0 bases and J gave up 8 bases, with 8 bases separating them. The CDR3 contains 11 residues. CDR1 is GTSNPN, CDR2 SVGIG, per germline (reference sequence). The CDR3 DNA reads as TGTGCCTGGAGTGTACTTGATCAGCAGTACTTC. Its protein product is CAWSVLDQQYF.

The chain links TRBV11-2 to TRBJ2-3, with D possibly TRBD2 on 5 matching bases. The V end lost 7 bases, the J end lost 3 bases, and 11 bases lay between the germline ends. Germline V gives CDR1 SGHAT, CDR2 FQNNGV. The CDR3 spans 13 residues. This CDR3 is CASNFGVTDTQYF. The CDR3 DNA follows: TGTGCCAGCAACTTCGGGGTGACAGATACGCAGTATTTT.

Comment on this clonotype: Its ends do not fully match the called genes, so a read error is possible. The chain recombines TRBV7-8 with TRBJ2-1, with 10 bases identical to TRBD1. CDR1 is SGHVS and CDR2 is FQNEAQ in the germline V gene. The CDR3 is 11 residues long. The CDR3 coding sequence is TGTGCCAGCAGCACACCGGGACAGGGGATCTTC. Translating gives CASSTPGQGIF.

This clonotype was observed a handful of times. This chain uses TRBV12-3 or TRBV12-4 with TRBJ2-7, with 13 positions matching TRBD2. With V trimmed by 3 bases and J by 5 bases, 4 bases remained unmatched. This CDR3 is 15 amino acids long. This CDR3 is CASSLRTSGSNEQYF. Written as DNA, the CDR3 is TGTGCCAGCAGTTTGAGGACTAGCGGGAGCAACGAGCAGTACTTC.

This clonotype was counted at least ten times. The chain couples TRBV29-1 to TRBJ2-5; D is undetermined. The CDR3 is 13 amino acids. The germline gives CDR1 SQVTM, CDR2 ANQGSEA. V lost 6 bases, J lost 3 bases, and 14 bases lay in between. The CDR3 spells CSVAHTAKETQYF. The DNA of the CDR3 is TGCAGCGTCGCACATACAGCGAAAGAGACCCAGTACTTC.

The CDR3 here is CASSLDTSGFQETQYF. The CDR3 nucleotides are TGCGCCAGCAGCTTGGACACTAGCGGGTTTCAAGAGACCCAGTACTTC. The V and J genes are TRBV5-1 and TRBJ2-5; 9 bases are shared with TRBD2. Losses at the gene ends were 0 bases for V and 2 bases for J; bases not matched to a gene: 5. The CDR3 length is 16 residues. Germline-derived CDR1 and CDR2 are SGHRS and YFSETQ.

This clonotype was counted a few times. As DNA, the CDR3 is TGTGCCAGCAGTTTATCGGCTTTCTTCAGGGCCCAAGAGACCCAGTACTTC. It codes for CASSLSAFFRAQETQYF. V usage is TRBV27 and J usage is TRBJ2-5; D may be TRBD1 (5 bases). Germline CDR1 MNHEY, CDR2 SMNVEV (reference sequence). Trimming took 0 bases from V and 1 from J, leaving 15 bases between them. There are 17 residues in the CDR3.

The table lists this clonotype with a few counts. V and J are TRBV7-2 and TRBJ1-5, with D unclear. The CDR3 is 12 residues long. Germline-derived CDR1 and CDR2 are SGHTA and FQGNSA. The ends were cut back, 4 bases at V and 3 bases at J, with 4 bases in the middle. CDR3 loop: CASSSANQPQHF. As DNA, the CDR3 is TGTGCCAGCAGCTCTGCCAATCAGCCCCAGCATTTT.

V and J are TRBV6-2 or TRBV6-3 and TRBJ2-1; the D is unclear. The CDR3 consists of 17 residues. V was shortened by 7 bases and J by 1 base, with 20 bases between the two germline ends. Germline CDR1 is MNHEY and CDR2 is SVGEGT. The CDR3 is CASTHRSWYGSYNEQFF. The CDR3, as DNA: TGTGCCAGCACTCATAGATCCTGGTACGGTTCCTACAATGAGCAGTTCTTC.

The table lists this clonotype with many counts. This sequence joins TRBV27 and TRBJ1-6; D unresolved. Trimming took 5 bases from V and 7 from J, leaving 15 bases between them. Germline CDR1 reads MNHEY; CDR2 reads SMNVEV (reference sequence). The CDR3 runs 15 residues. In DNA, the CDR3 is TGTGCCAGCAGTCCCGACAAGTCCCTAAATTCACCCCTCCACTTT. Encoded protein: CASSPDKSLNSPLHF.